The present T cell receptor (beta chain) was sequenced within a study of PD-L1 blockade in urothelial cancer. Sequencing was performed with immunoSEQ multiplex PCR; in TCRdb, only in-frame clones are kept and a portion is missing. The data contain 45,000 or so clones, roughly 82% of them seen just once; the ten biggest clones take up 3% to 3.5%. This clone was picked up one time. The CDR3 extends over 15 amino acids. CDR1 is SGHTA, CDR2 FQGNSA, per germline. Trimming took 5 bases from V and 8 from J; bases not matched to a gene: 12. The receptor's source is a man in his 70s with urothelial cancer. The J gene is TRBJ1-2, the V gene TRBV7-2; 9 bases match TRBD1. This specimen consisted of PBMCs, obtained around atezolizumab (anti-PD-L1) treatment. CDR3: CASSVNPGQGIGYTF. CDR3 bases: TGTGCCAGCAGCGTAAACCCGGGACAGGGAATAGGCTACACCTTC.